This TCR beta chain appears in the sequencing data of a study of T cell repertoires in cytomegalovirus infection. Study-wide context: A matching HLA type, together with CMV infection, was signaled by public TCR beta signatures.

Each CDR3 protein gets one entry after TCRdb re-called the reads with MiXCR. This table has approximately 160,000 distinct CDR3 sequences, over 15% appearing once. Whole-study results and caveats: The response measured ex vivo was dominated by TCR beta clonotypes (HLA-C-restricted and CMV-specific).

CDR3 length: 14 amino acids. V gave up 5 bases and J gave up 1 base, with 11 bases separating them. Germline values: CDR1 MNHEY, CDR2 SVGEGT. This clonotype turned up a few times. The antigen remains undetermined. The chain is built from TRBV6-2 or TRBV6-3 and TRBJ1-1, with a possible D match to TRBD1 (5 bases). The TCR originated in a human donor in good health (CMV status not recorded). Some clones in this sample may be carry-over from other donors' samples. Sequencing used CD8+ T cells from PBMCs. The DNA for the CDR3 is TGTGCCAGCAGTACGGGGGGAGCGAACACTGAAGCTTTCTTT. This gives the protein CASSTGGANTEAFF.